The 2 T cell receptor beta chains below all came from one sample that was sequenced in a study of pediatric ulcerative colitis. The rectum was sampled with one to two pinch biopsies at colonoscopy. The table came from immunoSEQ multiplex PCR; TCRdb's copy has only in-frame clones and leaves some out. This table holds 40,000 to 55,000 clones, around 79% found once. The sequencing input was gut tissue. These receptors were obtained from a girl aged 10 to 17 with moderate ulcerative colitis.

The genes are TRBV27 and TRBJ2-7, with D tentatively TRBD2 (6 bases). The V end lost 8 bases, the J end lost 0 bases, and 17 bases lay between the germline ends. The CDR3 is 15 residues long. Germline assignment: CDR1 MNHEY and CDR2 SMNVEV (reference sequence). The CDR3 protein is CASSLSGDLSYEQYF. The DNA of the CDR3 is TGTGCCAGCTCCCTTTCGGGGGACCTCTCCTACGAGCAGTACTTC.

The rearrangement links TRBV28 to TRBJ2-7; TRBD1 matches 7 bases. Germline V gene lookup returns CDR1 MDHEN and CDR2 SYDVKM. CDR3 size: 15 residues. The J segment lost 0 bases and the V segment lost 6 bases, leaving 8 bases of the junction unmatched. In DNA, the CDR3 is TGTGCCAGCAGAGTGACAGGGAAAAGCTCCTACGAGCAGTACTTC. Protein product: CASRVTGKSSYEQYF.